This paragraph reports one TCR beta chain. The specificity of this receptor is unknown. Base quality data are lacking; no much larger clone is found one base away. This sample was taken from a study of T cells in Graves' hyperthyroidism and ophthalmopathy (dated by TCRdb to between 2018 and 2021). Regarding the complete study: Peripheral blood was sampled at the time of initial diagnosis, prior to any treatment. After sampling, hyperthyroidism patients received methimazole starting at 30 mg daily, and ophthalmopathy patients received high-dose intravenous methylprednisolone. The roughly 100 discovery patients were divided at random into training and test sets in a 7:3 ratio. TCR V-J signatures able to tell the groups apart were searched for in a discovery cohort of 90 to 100 patients, of whom under 45 had Graves' ophthalmopathy and around 58 had stable Graves' hyperthyroidism. An independent validation cohort of 18 to 20 hyperthyroidism patients and about 16 patients who later progressed to ophthalmopathy tested prospective prediction of ophthalmopathy. In roughly six Graves' hyperthyroidism patients, the study also compared T-cell repertoires from thyroid tissue with T-cell repertoires from blood. The paper reports TCR Vbeta CDR3 sequencing of roughly 140 peripheral blood samples: approximately 41 ophthalmopathy, under 85 hyperthyroidism and about 17 progressor patients. Broad study findings and their caveats: A 13 V-J signature model separated ophthalmopathy from stable hyperthyroidism, with roughly 88% sensitivity and around 84% specificity in cross-validation and 80%/75% in testing. In validation, the model predicted progression to ophthalmopathy with around 71% sensitivity and around 72% specificity, a median of approximately 6.5 months before onset. Most expanded thyroid clonotypes (frequency above 0.001) were also detected in blood, a finding suggesting that blood repertoires may reflect thyroid immune responses. No statistical method was used to set the sample size in advance, and investigators knew the group allocation.

The TCR beta CDR3 regions were amplified from RNA transcripts. The first round of RT-PCR for the TCR CDR3 was performed with the HTBI primer set and the Qiagen OneStep RT-PCR kit. Libraries were constructed in a second round of multiplex PCR, after which size selection and purification were carried out. Paired-end sequencing of the libraries was performed with 100 bp reads on an Illumina HiSeq2000. In the original analysis: Raw data were processed with SOAPnuke, discarding reads with adapters, uncalled bases, mean Phred below 15, or no exact constant-primer or identifier match. COPE v1.2.5 was used to merge high-quality paired reads, and clonotypes were defined as unique nucleotide sequences. MiTCR v1.1 was used to align clonotypes to the IMGT TRBV, TRBD and TRBJ reference segments. Only V-J combinations with frequency above 0.0001, covering about 99% of repertoires, were analysed. The TCS score was defined as the ratio of F50 (clonal expansion) to E x V (chaos), calculated using BLOSUM62-based TCRdist between CDR3 peptides within each V-J. Welch's t-statistics and random forest reduced around 550 V-J features to roughly 13, which were used in a naive Bayes classifier (R e1071). TCRdb trimmed public reads at Q25 via fastp, called clones via MiXCR and kept in-frame beta chains. Each record represents a unique CDR3 protein, reported with the most common genes and DNA among its rows. V and J calls and clone size were set by TCRdb, not the authors. The sample yields hundreds of thousands of distinct CDR3 sequences; 16% were counted once. Around 30% of the sample is held by the ten biggest clonotypes.

Moderately to severely active disease, a Clinical Activity Score of at least 3, a NOSPECS grade of at least 4, and a duration under 3 months were present in ophthalmopathy patients. Exclusion was applied to patients with uncontrolled infections, other autoimmune diseases, pregnancy or lactation. Diagnoses relied on clinical symptoms, serum thyroxine and TRAb, thyroid ultrasound and orbital computed tomography. PBMCs were separated from 10 ml of fresh peripheral blood using Ficoll-Paque density gradient centrifugation. Trizol reagent was used to extract total RNA, and RNA quality was then checked on an Agilent 2100 Bioanalyzer. V loses 6 bases, J loses 6 bases, and the germline ends lie 14 bases apart. Reading the germline V gene gives CDR1 ENHRY and CDR2 SYGVKD. Reading from cysteine to phenylalanine, the CDR3 counts 14 amino acids. The DNA shown is the 42-base CDR3, in frame from base 1.

Sequencing was done on a sample of blood. This receptor chain uses TRBV10-3 and TRBJ2-2, with TRBD2 tentatively as D gene (6 bases match). The TCR sequence derives from a woman between 18 and 30 years old with Graves' ophthalmopathy. The DNA reads as follows: TGTGCCATCAGAGGAGCGGGTGAACCCGGGGAGCTGTTTTTT. This encodes CAIRGAGEPGELFF.